The following is a T cell receptor beta chain sequence with its context. What it recognizes is unknown. CD4+ cells underwent separation, giving CD45RA+ naive and CD45RA-negative memory subsets. Germline V gene data show CDR1 as SGHRS and CDR2 as YFSETQ. Trimming took 4 bases from V and 7 from J; bases not matched to a gene: 8. This CDR3 is 15 amino acids long. The protocol was immunoSEQ multiplex PCR, while the TCRdb copy is restricted to in-frame clones and leaves out a portion. The sample holds 850,000 to 1,100,000 clones, 70% to 85% seen once. The entry originates in a study of shared clonotypes between healthy human individuals. Study-wide results and caveats: Non-shared clonotypes had lower generation probabilities than clonotypes shared by all four sorted-subset donors. Generally, naive subsets came out with larger estimated richness than memory subsets.

The chain has TRBV5-1 and TRBJ1-2, with 12 bases lining up with TRBD1. The sequencing input was memory CD4+ T cells from PBMCs. Noted subset: CD45RA-negative fraction. This clonotype originated in a man aged 18 to 30 in good health. Some clones in this sample may be carry-over from other donors' samples. This chain's CDR3 is CASSRDRGLGPGYTF. The CDR3 nucleotides are TGCGCCAGCAGCAGGGACAGGGGGCTGGGTCCTGGCTACACCTTC.